These 4 T cell receptor beta chains were sequenced from one sample in a study of T cells in Graves' hyperthyroidism and ophthalmopathy. From RNA transcripts, TCR beta CDR3 regions were amplified. First-round RT-PCR of the TCR CDR3 relied on the HTBI primer set. MiXCR, run by TCRdb on the multiplex PCR reads, gives a single entry per CDR3 protein. The sample includes over 500,000 distinct CDR3 sequences, more than 15% of them seen just once. The material sequenced was blood. The receptors stem from a woman aged 30 to 39 with Graves' ophthalmopathy.

This clonotype turned up a few times. This chain joins TRBV18 and TRBJ2-3; 12 nucleotides match TRBD2. V dropped 6 bases and J dropped 5; count of bases not matched to a gene: 15. Germline V lookup: CDR1 KGHSH, CDR2 LQKENI. This CDR3 is 18 amino acids long. CDR3 residues: CASSRERPSGRAKDTQYF. CDR3 nucleotides: TGTGCCAGCTCCCGGGAACGGCCTAGCGGGAGGGCAAAAGATACGCAGTATTTT.

This clonotype was seen repeatedly, ten times or more. The V and J genes are TRBV5-1 and TRBJ2-1; D gene ambiguous. Trimming stripped 3 bases from V and 12 bases from J, with 13 bases between. Germline V gene lookup returns CDR1 SGHRS and CDR2 YFSETQ. This CDR3 has 12 amino acids. For the CDR3, the DNA is TGCGCCAGCAGCTCAGACCCCTTAGGGCAGTTCTTC. Protein: CASSSDPLGQFF.

This clonotype was recorded many times. V and J are TRBV5-5 and TRBJ2-7; TRBD2 might be the D (5 bases). The CDR3 loop spans 14 amino acids. Trimming pared 2 bases from V and 6 bases from J, leaving 15 bases between. From germline, CDR1 is SGHKS and CDR2 YYEKEE (reference sequence). CDR3 sequence (DNA): TGTGCCAGCAGCTTTGAGGGCCGCTTTACCGAGCAGTACTTC. As protein: CASSFEGRFTEQYF.

This clonotype was detected a few times. The chain uses TRBV27 and TRBJ2-1, with TRBD2 matching 13 bases. Trimming removed 7 bases from V and 0 bases from J; junction bases left unmatched: 6. Per the germline V gene, CDR1 is MNHEY and CDR2 is SMNVEV (reference sequence). The CDR3 runs 17 residues. The CDR3, as DNA: TGTGCCAGCACCGACGGGACTAGCGGGATCTCCTACAATGAGCAGTTCTTC. Translating it yields CASTDGTSGISYNEQFF.